This T cell receptor (beta chain) was captured by sequencing in a study of Graves' ophthalmopathy and Graves' hyperthyroidism. The study, taken as a whole, reports: Thyroid clonotypes that were expanded above 0.001 frequency mostly also appeared in blood. Discriminating ophthalmopathy from stable hyperthyroidism, a 13-signature model attained a sensitivity of over 85% and a specificity of around 77%.

There are 14 residues in the CDR3. The germline V gene has CDR1 LNHDA and CDR2 SQIVND (reference sequence). V lost 11 bases, J lost 0 bases, and 14 bases lay in between. Every ophthalmopathy donor presented moderate-to-severe activity, CAS ≥3, NOSPECS ≥4 and duration under 3 months. Amplifying from RNA transcripts, the study obtained TCR beta CDR3 regions. RT-PCR in the first round used HTBI primers; a second-round multiplex PCR followed. Using its own MiXCR run on the multiplex PCR reads, TCRdb lists one record per CDR3 protein. In the table there are some 47,000 distinct CDR3 sequences, over 45% of which are singletons. To note about this clonotype: Antigen unknown.

The chain couples TRBV19 to TRBJ2-1; D possibly corresponds to TRBD1 (5 bases). This receptor was taken from an adult man with Graves' ophthalmopathy. What was sequenced was peripheral blood. The CDR3, as DNA: TGTGCCTGCTCTGTAAGGGGCTCCTACAATGAGCAGTTCTTC. It specifies CACSVRGSYNEQFF.